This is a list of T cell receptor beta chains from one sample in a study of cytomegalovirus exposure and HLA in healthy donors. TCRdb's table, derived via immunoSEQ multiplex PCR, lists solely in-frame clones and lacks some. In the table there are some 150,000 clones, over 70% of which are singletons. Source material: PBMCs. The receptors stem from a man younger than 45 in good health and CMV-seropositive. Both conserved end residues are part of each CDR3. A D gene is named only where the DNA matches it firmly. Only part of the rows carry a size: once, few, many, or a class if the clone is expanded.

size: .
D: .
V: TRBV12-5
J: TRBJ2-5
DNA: TGTGCTAGTGCCCTGGAGGGGGGGAGAGAGACCCAGTACTTC
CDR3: CASALEGGRETQYF

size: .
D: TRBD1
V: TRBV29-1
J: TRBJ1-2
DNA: TGCAGCGTTAGGGGGCTCGATGGCTACACCTTC
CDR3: CSVRGLDGYTF

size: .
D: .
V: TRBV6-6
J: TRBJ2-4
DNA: TGTGCCAGCAGTTATGACTCCGGGTGTTCGGGGTACTTC
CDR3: CASSYDSGCSGYF

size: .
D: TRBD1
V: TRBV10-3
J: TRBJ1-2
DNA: TGTGCCATCTCCGGGACAGGGCGCCTCTATGGCTACACCTTC
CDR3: CAISGTGRLYGYTF

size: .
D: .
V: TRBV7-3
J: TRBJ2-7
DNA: TGTGCCAGCAGCAAATACAGTGACAGCTCCTACGAGCAGTACTTC
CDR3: CASSKYSDSSYEQYF

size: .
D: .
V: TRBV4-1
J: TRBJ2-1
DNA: TGCGCCAGCAGCCAAGATCTGGACAGCTACAATGAGCAGTTCTTC
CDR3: CASSQDLDSYNEQFF

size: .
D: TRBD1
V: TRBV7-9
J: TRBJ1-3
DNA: TGTGCCAGCAGCCCAGACAGGGTTTTCGAGAGAAACACCATATATTTT
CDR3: CASSPDRVFERNTIYF

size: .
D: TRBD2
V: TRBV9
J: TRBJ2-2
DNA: TGTGCCAGCAGCGTCGGACTAGCCGCGAACACCGGGGAGCTGTTTTTT
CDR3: CASSVGLAANTGELFF

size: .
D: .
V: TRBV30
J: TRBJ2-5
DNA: TGTGCCCGGGGAGCCGGTGGGTACCAAGAGACCCAGTACTTC
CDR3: CARGAGGYQETQYF

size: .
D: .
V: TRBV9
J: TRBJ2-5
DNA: TGTGCCAGCAGCGTAGCATCTGGGTTCGGGGAGACCCAGTACTTC
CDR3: CASSVASGFGETQYF

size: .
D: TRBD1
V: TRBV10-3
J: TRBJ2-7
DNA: TGTGCCATCAGTGACCCCACCAGACAGGGGTCTGGCGAGCAGTACTTC
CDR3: CAISDPTRQGSGEQYF

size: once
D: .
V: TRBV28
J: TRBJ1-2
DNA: TGTGCCAGCAGTTACGGTTGGACAGACCGTAACTATGGCTACACCTTC
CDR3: CASSYGWTDRNYGYTF

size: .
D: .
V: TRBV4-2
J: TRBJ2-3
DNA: TGTGCCAGCAGCCAAGATTCGGGGTCAGGCACAGATACGCAGTATTTT
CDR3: CASSQDSGSGTDTQYF

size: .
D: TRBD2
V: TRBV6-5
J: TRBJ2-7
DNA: TGTGCCAGCAGGACTAGCGGGAGCTACGAGCAGTACTTC
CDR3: CASRTSGSYEQYF

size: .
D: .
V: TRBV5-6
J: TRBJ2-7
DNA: TGTGCCAGCAGCTTGGACAGGGTCCCTAGGGAGCAGTACTTC
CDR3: CASSLDRVPREQYF